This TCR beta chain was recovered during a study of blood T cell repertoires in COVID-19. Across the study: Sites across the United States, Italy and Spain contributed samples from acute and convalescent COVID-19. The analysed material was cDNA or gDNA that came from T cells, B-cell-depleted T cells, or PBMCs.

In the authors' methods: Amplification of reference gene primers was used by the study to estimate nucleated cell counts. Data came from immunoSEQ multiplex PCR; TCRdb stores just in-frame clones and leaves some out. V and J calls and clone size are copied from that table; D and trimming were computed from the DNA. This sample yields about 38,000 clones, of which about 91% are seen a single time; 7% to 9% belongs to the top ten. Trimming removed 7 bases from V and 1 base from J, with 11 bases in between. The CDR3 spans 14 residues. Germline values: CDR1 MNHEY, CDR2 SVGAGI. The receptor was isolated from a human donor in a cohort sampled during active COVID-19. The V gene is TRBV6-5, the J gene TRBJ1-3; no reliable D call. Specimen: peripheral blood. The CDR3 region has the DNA TGTGCCAGCACGCACGCAGTTTCTGGAAACACCATATATTTT. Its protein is CASTHAVSGNTIYF.